Listed below are T cell receptor beta chains from one sample, sequenced in a study of beta chain features in type 1 diabetes. Sequenced by immunoSEQ multiplex PCR; TCRdb stores in-frame clones only, minus some. The sample has some 220,000 clones, roughly a tenth seen once; the top ten hold approximately 1.3%. The sequencing input was central memory CD4+ T cells from blood. The receptors shown here come from a man between 18 and 35 years old in good health. The CDR3 runs from the conserved cysteine through the conserved F or W. D genes are given only for firm matches. Some rows have no size entry. The others give once, few or many, or a class for an expanded clone.

v_gene,j_gene,abundance,d_gene,CDR3aa,CDR3nt
TRBV27,TRBJ2-1,NA,TRBD2,CASSFREGNEQFF,TGTGCCAGCAGTTTCCGGGAGGGAAATGAGCAGTTCTTC
TRBV18,TRBJ2-5,NA,NA,CASSPGSPETQYF,TGTGCCAGCTCACCAGGGTCCCCAGAGACCCAGTACTTC
TRBV2,TRBJ2-2,few,TRBD2,CASKLAGTGELFF,TGTGCCAGCAAGCTAGCGGGCACCGGGGAGCTGTTTTTT
TRBV29-1,TRBJ2-1,few,NA,CSVERGLEQFF,TGCAGCGTTGAAAGAGGGTTGGAGCAGTTCTTC
TRBV7-2,TRBJ1-2,NA,NA,CASSLGFRLGYGYTF,TGTGCCAGCAGCTTAGGATTTCGACTGGGTTATGGCTACACCTTC
TRBV7-6,TRBJ2-5,few,TRBD2,CASSREEETQYF,TGTGCCAGCAGCCGGGAGGAAGAGACCCAGTACTTC
TRBV7-8,TRBJ1-1,NA,TRBD1,CASSTPRQGNTEAFF,TGTGCCAGCAGCACGCCTCGACAGGGAAACACTGAAGCTTTCTTT
TRBV27,TRBJ1-2,few,NA,CASSLFSGRAMDGYTF,TGTGCCAGCAGTTTATTTAGCGGACGGGCTATGGATGGCTACACCTTC
TRBV5-4,TRBJ2-7,NA,NA,CASSPGNQLYEQYF,TGTGCCAGCAGCCCCGGGAATCAACTCTACGAGCAGTACTTC
TRBV30,TRBJ2-7,few,NA,CAWTTGRLHEQYF,TGTGCCTGGACAACCGGCAGGCTCCACGAGCAGTACTTC